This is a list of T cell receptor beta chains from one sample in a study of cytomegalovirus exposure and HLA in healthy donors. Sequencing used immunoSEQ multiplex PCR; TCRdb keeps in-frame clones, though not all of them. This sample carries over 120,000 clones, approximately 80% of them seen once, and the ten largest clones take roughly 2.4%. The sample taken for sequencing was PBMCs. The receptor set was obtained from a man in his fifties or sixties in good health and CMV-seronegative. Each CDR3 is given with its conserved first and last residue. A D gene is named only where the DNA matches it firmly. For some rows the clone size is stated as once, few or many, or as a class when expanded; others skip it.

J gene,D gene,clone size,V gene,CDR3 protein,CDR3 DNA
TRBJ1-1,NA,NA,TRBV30,CAWAGQRQATGPGMAEAFF,TGTGCCTGGGCCGGACAGAGGCAGGCCACCGGACCGGGGATGGCTGAAGCTTTCTTT
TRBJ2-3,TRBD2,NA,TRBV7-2,CASSFAGGDTQYF,TGTGCCAGCAGCTTTGCGGGGGGCGATACGCAGTATTTT
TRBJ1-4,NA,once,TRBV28,CASSLGGVGREKLFF,TGTGCCAGCAGCCTGGGGGGGGTAGGGAGGGAAAAACTGTTTTTT
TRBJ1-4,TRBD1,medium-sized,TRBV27,CASSNTGQGLNEKLFF,TGTGCCAGCAGTAACACTGGACAGGGCCTTAATGAAAAACTGTTTTTT
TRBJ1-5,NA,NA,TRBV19,CASSIRQINQPQHF,TGTGCCAGTAGTATTAGACAGATCAATCAGCCCCAGCATTTT
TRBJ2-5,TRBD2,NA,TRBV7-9,CASSLVWSSGGQETQYF,TGTGCCAGCAGCTTAGTTTGGTCTAGCGGGGGACAAGAGACCCAGTACTTC
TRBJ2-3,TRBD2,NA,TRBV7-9,CASSPSGLAGGIDTQYF,TGTGCCAGCAGCCCATCGGGACTAGCGGGTGGAATAGATACGCAGTATTTT
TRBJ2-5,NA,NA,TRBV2,CASRRQEPQETQYF,TGTGCCAGCAGACGACAGGAGCCCCAAGAGACCCAGTACTTC
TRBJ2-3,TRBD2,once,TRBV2,CASIRRAGVPTDTQYF,TGTGCCAGCATACGGCGAGCGGGGGTACCCACAGATACGCAGTATTTT
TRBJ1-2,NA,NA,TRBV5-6,CASSLASNYGYTF,TGTGCCAGCAGCTTGGCTAGTAACTATGGCTACACCTTC
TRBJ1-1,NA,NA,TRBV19,CASSGQGTPMNTEAFF,TGTGCCAGTAGTGGCCAGGGAACTCCGATGAACACTGAAGCTTTCTTT
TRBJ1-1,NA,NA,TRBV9,CASSVGRSGNTEAFF,TGTGCCAGCAGCGTAGGGCGTTCGGGGAACACTGAAGCTTTCTTT
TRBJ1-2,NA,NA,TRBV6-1,CASSEAPVNYGYTF,TGTGCCAGCAGTGAAGCGCCGGTGAACTATGGCTACACCTTC
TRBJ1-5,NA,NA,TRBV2,CASSEPIIDQPQHF,TGTGCCAGCAGTGAACCTATTATTGATCAGCCCCAGCATTTT
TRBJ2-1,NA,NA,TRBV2,CASKSDNEQFF,TGTGCCAGCAAAAGCGACAATGAGCAGTTCTTC
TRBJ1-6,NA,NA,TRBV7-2,CASRNRFFDSPLHF,TGTGCCAGCAGAAACAGGTTTTTCGATTCACCCCTCCACTTT